This T cell receptor (beta chain) appears in the sequencing data of a study of blood T cell repertoires in COVID-19. On the study more broadly: T cells, B-cell-depleted T cells, or PBMCs supplied cDNA or gDNA.

Under the authors' procedure: The authors estimated nucleated cell counts from reference gene primer amplification. The data were produced by immunoSEQ multiplex PCR, yet TCRdb's version contains in-frame clones alone and is incomplete. V and J calls and clone size are those listed in that table; D and trimming were worked out from the DNA. The top ten clones hold roughly 12% of a sample with some 100,000 clones, 70% to 90% of them seen once. V was pared by 1 base and J by 7 bases, with 9 bases of the junction left unmatched. The CDR3 totals 15 residues. Germline CDR1 is SGHRS and CDR2 is YFSETQ. Sequenced sample: peripheral blood. This chain connects TRBV5-1 to TRBJ1-2, with TRBD1 matching 8 bases. This TCR came from a woman aged 30 to 39 with acute or convalescent COVID-19. The DNA for the CDR3 is TGCGCCAGCAGCTTGTTAGGACAGGGAAGGAGTGGCTACACCTTC. This encodes CASSLLGQGRSGYTF.